This TCR beta chain was captured in a study of blood T cells in healthy people across ages. The germline V gene has CDR1 GTSNPN and CDR2 SVGIG (reference sequence). The trim removed 4 bases at V and 3 bases at J, leaving 3 bases unmatched. The CDR3 is 13 amino acids. Using a J-beta primer mix together with a sample-barcoded 5' primer, a second PCR was run for roughly 7 to 11 cycles. From the 5' RACE reads, TCRdb called clonotypes with MiXCR, one entry per CDR3 protein. The repertoire holds 1,500,000 or so distinct CDR3 sequences, with around 40% as singletons. The material sequenced was blood. The chain joins TRBV30 to TRBJ2-7, with TRBD1 identical over 10 bases. The source is a woman younger than 35 in good health. The chain's CDR3 is CAWTTGGNYEQYF. The CDR3 region has the DNA TGTGCCTGGACGACAGGGGGCAACTACGAGCAGTACTTC.